A single sample gave rise to the 13 T cell receptor beta chains below, sequenced in a study of OX40 agonist ivuxolimab in advanced cancers. TCRdb keeps only in-frame clones here, not all; method: immunoSEQ multiplex PCR. The data show more than 10,000 clones, about four fifths seen once. The sequencing used CD4+ or CD8+ T cells sorted from blood, collected in a trial of the OX40 agonist ivuxolimab. These receptors all stem from an adult with an advanced solid tumor such as melanoma, head and neck, liver or kidney cancer.

The chain combines TRBV11-2 with TRBJ2-7; D assignment may be TRBD1 or TRBD2 (7 bases each). The germline gives CDR1 SGHAT, CDR2 FQNNGV. This CDR3 has 17 amino acids. V was trimmed by 5 bases and J by 2 bases, leaving 22 bases between them. The CDR3 bases are TGTGCCAGCAGCACCATCAGGGGGGGGGCCGATACCTACGAGCAGTACTTC. Translating it yields CASSTIRGGADTYEQYF.

V usage is TRBV30 and J usage is TRBJ2-1; TRBD2 matches 15 bases. In germline, CDR1 is GTSNPN, CDR2 SVGIG (reference sequence). V trimming: 3 bases; J trimming: 3 bases; junction bases outside the gene matches: 9. The CDR3 is 18 amino acids. The CDR3 sequence: CAWRGLAGGPPFYNEQFF. The DNA of the CDR3 is TGTGCCTGGAGGGGACTAGCGGGAGGCCCACCCTTCTACAATGAGCAGTTCTTC.

The chain couples TRBV21-1 to TRBJ2-5. TRBV21-1 is an annotated pseudogene. The CDR3 loop spans 13 amino acids. CDR3 DNA: TGTGCAAGCAAGGTTGGGACGGAAGAGACCCAGTACTTC. Translated: CASKVGTEETQYF.

The chain is built from TRBV5-5 and TRBJ2-1; 14 bases line up with TRBD2. CDR1 is SGHKS, CDR2 YYEKEE, per germline (reference sequence). This CDR3 region has 16 residues. The J segment lost 10 bases and the V segment lost 4 bases, leaving 10 bases of the junction unmatched. CDR3 nucleotide sequence: TGTGCCAGCAGCCCCGGGACTAGCGGGGGCGGTGGGGAGCAGTTCTTC. This sequence encodes CASSPGTSGGGGEQFF. Based on the CDR3 plus reference TRBV5-5 and TRBJ2-1, the full variable domain is DAGVTQSPTHLIKTRGQQVTLRCSPISGHKSVSWYQQVLGQGPQFIFQYYEKEERGRGNFPDRFSARQFPNYSSELNVNALLLGDSALYLCASSPGTSGGGGEQFFGPGTRLTVL.

This clone came up a few times. V and J are TRBV27 and TRBJ2-2; D remains unclear. V was cut by 5 bases and J by 8 bases, with 6 bases left in between. Germline CDR1 is MNHEY and CDR2 is SMNVEV (reference sequence). The CDR3 contains 11 residues. The CDR3 here is CASSGRGELFF. In DNA, the CDR3 is TGTGCCAGCAGTGGACGTGGGGAGCTGTTTTTT.

The rearrangement uses TRBV6-1 and TRBJ2-1, with 13 positions matching TRBD2. The trim removed 4 bases at V and 2 bases at J, leaving 5 bases unmatched. Germline assignment: CDR1 MNHNS and CDR2 SASEGT. The CDR3 totals 17 residues. CDR3 bases: TGTGCCAGCAGTGGACTAGCGGGGGGTTACACCTACAATGAGCAGTTCTTC. The encoded protein is CASSGLAGGYTYNEQFF.

The V gene is TRBV5-5, the J gene TRBJ1-2; D remains unclear. The CDR3 covers 12 residues. The V end was cut by 1 base, the J end by 8 bases, with 9 bases between. Germline lookup yields CDR1 SGHKS and CDR2 YYEKEE (reference sequence). The CDR3 bases are TGTGCCAGCAGCTTGAGGGATAGAGGCTACACCTTC. This sequence encodes CASSLRDRGYTF.

This rearrangement joins TRBV6-5 to TRBJ2-7; TRBD1 matches 7 bases. There are 14 residues in the CDR3. The V gene end was trimmed by 2 bases and the J gene end by 5 bases; junction bases not matched to a gene: 6. Germline V gene data show CDR1 as MNHEY and CDR2 as SVGAGI. DNA for the CDR3: TGTGCCAGCAGTTACAGGTGGGACAGTGACGAGCAGTACTTC. Amino acids: CASSYRWDSDEQYF.

In nucleotides, the CDR3 is TGTGCCAGCAGCGCAGGGGTGACCTACAATGAGCAGTTCTTC. Amino acid sequence: CASSAGVTYNEQFF. This sequence joins TRBV9 and TRBJ2-1; possible D gene TRBD1, 6 bases. The germline V and J ends were trimmed by 3 bases and 2 bases, with 9 bases remaining between them. Germline V gives CDR1 SGDLS, CDR2 YYNGEE. The CDR3 length is 14 residues. Full variable domain (outside the CDR3, taken from reference TRBV9 and TRBJ2-1): DSGVTQTPKHLITATGQRVTLRCSPRSGDLSVYWYQQSLDQGLQFLIQYYNGEERAKGNILERFSAQQFPDLHSELNLSSLELGDSALYFCASSAGVTYNEQFFGPGTRLTVL.

The gene calls are TRBV12-5 and TRBJ2-1; 10 nucleotides line up with TRBD1. With V trimmed by 6 bases and J by 16 bases, 9 bases remained unmatched. Per germline, CDR1 LGHNT and CDR2 FRNRAP. The CDR3 runs 12 residues. The CDR3 DNA reads TGTGCTAGTGGCCTGGGGGACAGGGGACCCTTCTTC. Protein product: CASGLGDRGPFF.

V usage is TRBV5-1 and J usage is TRBJ2-1; 8 bases are shared with TRBD2. The CDR3 consists of 15 residues. Losses at the gene ends were 2 bases for V and 6 bases for J; bases not matched to a gene: 7. In germline, CDR1 is SGHRS, CDR2 YFSETQ. In DNA form, the CDR3 reads TGCGCCAGCAGCTTTGCCACTAGCGGCGGCAATGAGCAGTTCTTC. This encodes CASSFATSGGNEQFF.

V usage is TRBV7-8 and J usage is TRBJ2-1, with D possibly being TRBD2 (6 bases). Trimming took 5 bases from V and 0 from J, leaving 17 bases between them. This CDR3 spans 17 amino acids. CDR1 is SGHVS and CDR2 is FQNEAQ in the germline V gene. The CDR3 loop reads CASSEGEARSSYNEQFF. CDR3 nucleotides: TGTGCCAGCAGCGAAGGGGAGGCTAGGAGCTCCTACAATGAGCAGTTCTTC.

The chain combines TRBV10-3 with TRBJ2-7; 10 nucleotides match TRBD2. The V gene end was trimmed by 2 bases and the J gene end by 3 bases; junction bases not matched to a gene: 1. This CDR3 is 14 amino acids long. The germline V gene encodes CDR1 ENHRY and CDR2 SYGVKD. CDR3 residues: CAISEASGSYEQYF. In nucleotides, the CDR3 is TGTGCCATCAGTGAGGCTAGCGGGAGCTACGAGCAGTACTTC.